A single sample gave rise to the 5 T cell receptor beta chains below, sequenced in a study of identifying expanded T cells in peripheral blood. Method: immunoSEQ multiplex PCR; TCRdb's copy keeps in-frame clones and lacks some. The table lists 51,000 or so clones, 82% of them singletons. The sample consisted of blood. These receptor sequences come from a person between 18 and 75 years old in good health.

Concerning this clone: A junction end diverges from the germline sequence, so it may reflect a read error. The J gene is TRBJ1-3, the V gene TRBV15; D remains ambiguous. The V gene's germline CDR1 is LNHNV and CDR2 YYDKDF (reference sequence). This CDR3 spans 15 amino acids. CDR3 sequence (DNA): TGTGCCACCAGCGGAGAACGGAGCTCTGGAAACACCATATATTTT. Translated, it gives CATSGERSSGNTIYF.

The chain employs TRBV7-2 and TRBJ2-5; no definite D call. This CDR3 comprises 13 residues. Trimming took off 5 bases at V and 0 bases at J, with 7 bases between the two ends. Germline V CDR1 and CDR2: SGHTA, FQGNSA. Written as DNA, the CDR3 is TGTGCCAGCAGCCCCCAGTACCAAGAGACCCAGTACTTC. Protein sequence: CASSPQYQETQYF.

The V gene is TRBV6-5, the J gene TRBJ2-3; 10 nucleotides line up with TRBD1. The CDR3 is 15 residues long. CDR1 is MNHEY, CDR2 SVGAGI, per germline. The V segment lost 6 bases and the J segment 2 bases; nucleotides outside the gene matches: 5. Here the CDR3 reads CASRGTGDSTDTQYF. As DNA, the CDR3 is TGTGCCAGCAGAGGGACAGGGGATTCCACAGATACGCAGTATTTT.

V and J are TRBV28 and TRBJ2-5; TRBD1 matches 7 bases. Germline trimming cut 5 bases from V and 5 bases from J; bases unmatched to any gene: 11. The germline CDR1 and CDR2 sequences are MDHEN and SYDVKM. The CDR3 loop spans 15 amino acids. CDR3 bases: TGTGCCAGCAGTGTAGTAAAGGGGGCAAGGGAGACCCAGTACTTC. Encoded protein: CASSVVKGARETQYF.

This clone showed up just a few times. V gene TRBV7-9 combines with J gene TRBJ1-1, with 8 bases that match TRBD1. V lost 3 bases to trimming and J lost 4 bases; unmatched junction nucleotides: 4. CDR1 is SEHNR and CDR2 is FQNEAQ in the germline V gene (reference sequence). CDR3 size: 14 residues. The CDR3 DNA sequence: TGTGCCAGCAGCTTCAGGGGGCGGGGCACTGAAGCTTTCTTT. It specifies CASSFRGRGTEAFF.